Listed below are T cell receptor beta chains from one sample, sequenced in a study of T cell changes during pregnancy in multiple sclerosis. Sequenced by immunoSEQ multiplex PCR; TCRdb stores in-frame clones only, minus some. The table includes about 100,000 clones, roughly 90% detected once. The starting material was peripheral blood, obtained after pregnancy. Receptors were obtained from a female donor with multiple sclerosis, enrolled in a pregnancy study. Each CDR3 is given with its conserved first and last residue. A D gene is named only where the DNA matches it firmly. Some rows have no size entry. The others give once, few or many, or a class for an expanded clone.

>.|.|TRBJ2-7|TRBV5-1
TGCGCCAGCAGTCCCACCAGGGCCTACGAGCAGTACTTC
CASSPTRAYEQYF
>.|.|TRBJ2-1|TRBV6-1
TGTGCCACTCGGGGTTACAATGAGCAGTTCTTC
CATRGYNEQFF
>.|.|TRBJ2-3|TRBV5-4
TGTGCCAGCAGCTTGGCCCCACTAGCTGAAGATACGCAGTATTTT
CASSLAPLAEDTQYF
>TRBD2|.|TRBJ2-3|TRBV29-1
TGCAGCGTTGAACGTAAGGGTAGCGGGAGATTCCCAGATACGCAGTATTTT
CSVERKGSGRFPDTQYF
>TRBD2|.|TRBJ2-1|TRBV6-5
TGTGCCAGCACCCTCGTAGCGGGCAATGAGCAGTTCTTC
CASTLVAGNEQFF
>TRBD1|.|TRBJ2-1|TRBV7-6
TGTGCCAGCAGCTCCCCAGGGGGATCTTACAATGAGCAGTTCTTC
CASSSPGGSYNEQFF
>.|.|TRBJ1-6|TRBV6-5
TGTGCCAGCTCACGGAGCTCCTATAATTCACCCCTCCACTTT
CASSRSSYNSPLHF
>.|.|TRBJ2-3|TRBV4-1
TGCGCCAGCAGCCTAATAAGCGGGAGCACAGATACGCAGTATTTT
CASSLISGSTDTQYF
>.|.|TRBJ2-2|TRBV9
TGTGCCAGCAGCGTAGCTGTAGGGGGAACCGGGGAGCTGTTTTTT
CASSVAVGGTGELFF
>.|.|TRBJ1-1|TRBV15
TGTGCCACCAGCGAAAATGGGCCCATCACTGAAGCTTTCTTT
CATSENGPITEAFF
>.|.|TRBJ2-5|TRBV5-4
TGTGCCAGCAGCTTGCCAGCGGGAGAGACCCAGTACTTC
CASSLPAGETQYF
>.|.|TRBJ2-1|TRBV19
TGTGCCAGTAGTTATCTCTACAATGAGCAGTTCTTC
CASSYLYNEQFF
>.|.|TRBJ2-7|TRBV7-6
TGTGCCAGCAGCTTAGGGCAGGGCCACTACGAGCAGTACTTC
CASSLGQGHYEQYF
>.|.|TRBJ1-2|TRBV11-2
TGTGCCAGCAGTTTAGGGCCAGGGAACTATGGCTACACCTTC
CASSLGPGNYGYTF
>.|.|TRBJ2-1|TRBV30
TGTGCCTGGAGCAAGCGGGCCGCCTACAATGAGCAGTTCTTC
CAWSKRAAYNEQFF
>.|.|TRBJ2-2|TRBV2
TGTGCCAGCACCGGACTGCCTAAGAACACCGGGGAGCTGTTTTTT
CASTGLPKNTGELFF
>.|.|TRBJ2-1|TRBV30
TGTGCCTGGAGTGTAGTTCAGAACTCCTACAATGAGCAGTTCTTC
CAWSVVQNSYNEQFF
>.|.|TRBJ2-7|TRBV29-1
TGCAGTGGCAAGACTCGGGGCTACGAGCAGTACTTC
CSGKTRGYEQYF
>TRBD1|.|TRBJ1-6|TRBV2
TGTGCCACCCGACCGACAGGGTCAAGCTCCTATAATTCACCCCTCCACTTT
CATRPTGSSSYNSPLHF
>.|.|TRBJ2-7|TRBV9
TGTGCCAGCAGCCCATACCCAGGGATTACCTACGAGCAGTACTTC
CASSPYPGITYEQYF
>.|.|TRBJ1-4|TRBV11-3
TGTGCCAGCAGCAAGGGGGGGCGAGTTAATGAAAAACTGTTTTTT
CASSKGGRVNEKLFF
>TRBD2|.|TRBJ2-2|TRBV7-3
TGTGCCAGCAGCCCGAGCGGGGGGAACACCGGGGAGCTGTTTTTT
CASSPSGGNTGELFF
>TRBD2|.|TRBJ2-7|TRBV29-1
TGCAGCGTGAGAGGACTAGCGGCCTACGAGCAGTACTTC
CSVRGLAAYEQYF
>.|once|TRBJ2-5|TRBV27
TGTGCCAGCAGTTTATTACAGGACCAAGAGACCCAGTACTTC
CASSLLQDQETQYF
>TRBD1|.|TRBJ1-2|TRBV28
TGTGCCAGCAGTTCCCCCGCGACAGGGGAATCGCATGGCTACACCTTC
CASSSPATGESHGYTF
>.|.|TRBJ2-4|TRBV6-1
TGTGCCAGCAGACGGGTGGGTGCCAAAAACATTCAGTACTTC
CASRRVGAKNIQYF
>.|few|TRBJ1-6|TRBV5-1
TGCGCCAGCAGGGTCGGGGAGAATTCACCCCTCCACTTT
CASRVGENSPLHF
>.|.|TRBJ2-1|TRBV7-2
TGTGCCAGCAGCTTAGTAACGGGGAATAACTACAATGAGCAGTTCTTC
CASSLVTGNNYNEQFF
>TRBD2|.|TRBJ2-3|TRBV29-1
TGCAGCGGTGCTCCCGGGACTACCACAGATACGCAGTATTTT
CSGAPGTTTDTQYF
>.|.|TRBJ1-1|TRBV30
TGTGCCTTAGACAAGGGGCGCATGAACACTGAAGCTTTCTTT
CALDKGRMNTEAFF
>TRBD1|.|TRBJ2-2|TRBV6-4
TGTGCCAGCAGCGCGGGACAGGGAAACACCGGGGAGCTGTTTTTT
CASSAGQGNTGELFF
>TRBD2|once|TRBJ2-6|TRBV18
TGTGCCAGCTCACCACGGCTAGCGGGGAATGGGGCCAACGTCCTGACTTTC
CASSPRLAGNGANVLTF
>TRBD1|.|TRBJ2-3|TRBV15
TGTGCCACCAGCAGATCGGACAGGGAAAGAGATACGCAGTATTTT
CATSRSDRERDTQYF
>.|.|TRBJ2-7|TRBV7-9
TGTGCCAGCAGCTTAGATAATGCTGTGACGGGATCCTACGAGCAGTACTTC
CASSLDNAVTGSYEQYF
>.|once|TRBJ2-1|TRBV15
TGTGCCACCAGTTTTCGGCCAACGGGGGAGCAGTTCTTC
CATSFRPTGEQFF
>TRBD2|.|TRBJ2-2|TRBV9
TGTGCCAGCAGCGTAGTAGGACTAGCGGGAGAACGGTCCGGGGAGCTGTTTTTT
CASSVVGLAGERSGELFF
>TRBD1|.|TRBJ2-7|TRBV5-1
TGCGCCAGCAGCACACCGGGACAGGGGTTTTCCGAGCAGTACTTC
CASSTPGQGFSEQYF
>.|.|TRBJ1-5|TRBV9
TGTGCCAGCAGCGGCGGTTTCAATCAGCCCCAGCATTTT
CASSGGFNQPQHF
>.|.|TRBJ1-6|TRBV15
TGTGCCACCAGCGAGACCTCAGGGAAGGGGGCACCCCTCCACTTT
CATSETSGKGAPLHF
>.|once|TRBJ1-2|TRBV6-6
TGTGCCAGCAGCCGCTATGGCTACACCTTC
CASSRYGYTF
>.|.|TRBJ1-2|TRBV29-1
TGCAGCGTTTCCGACAGGTTCTATGGCTACACCTTC
CSVSDRFYGYTF
>.|.|TRBJ2-2|TRBV18
TGTGCCAGCTCACCACTGCGGGACGGGGAGCTGTTTTTT
CASSPLRDGELFF
>.|.|TRBJ2-2|TRBV15
TGTGCCACCAGCAGAGAAAACAGGGATTGGACCGGGGAGCTGTTTTTT
CATSRENRDWTGELFF
>.|.|TRBJ2-2|TRBV11-2
TGTGCCAGCAGCTTAGGTCGGAACACCGGGGAGCTGTTTTTT
CASSLGRNTGELFF
>TRBD1|.|TRBJ1-2|TRBV6-4
TGTGCCAGCAGTGACCCAGGGACAGGGGATGGCTACACCTTC
CASSDPGTGDGYTF
>.|.|TRBJ2-1|TRBV11-2
TGTGCCAGCAGCTACCTTATCACCTCCGGGCAGTTCTTC
CASSYLITSGQFF
>.|.|TRBJ1-2|TRBV27
TGTGCCAGCAGTTTAATCATCGGCGGGGGCTATGGCTACACCTTC
CASSLIIGGGYGYTF
>.|once|TRBJ1-6|TRBV25-1
TGTGCCAGCAGTGTTCGGGAGGATGGGTATTCACCCCTCCACTTT
CASSVREDGYSPLHF
>.|.|TRBJ1-2|TRBV7-9
TGTGCCAGCAGCCCGTTTGGGGGGGACACGGTACCCTATGGCTACACCTTC
CASSPFGGDTVPYGYTF
>.|.|TRBJ1-1|TRBV7-3
TGTGCCAGCAGCTTTTACGCGGAGTCGGAAGCTTTCTTT
CASSFYAESEAFF
>.|.|TRBJ2-7|TRBV30
TGTGCCTGGAACGTCCAGGGTTATTACGAGCAGTACTTC
CAWNVQGYYEQYF
>TRBD2|.|TRBJ2-2|TRBV6-1
TGTGCCAGCAAGAGTGGGAGGGCGCACACCGGGGAGCTGTTTTTT
CASKSGRAHTGELFF
>.|.|TRBJ1-1|TRBV6-5
TGTGCCAGCAGTTACGGACAGTTGGTAATGAACACTGAAGCTTTCTTT
CASSYGQLVMNTEAFF
>TRBD1|.|TRBJ1-2|TRBV7-3
TGTGCCAGCAGCCGGACAGGGGCTGATGGCTACACCTTC
CASSRTGADGYTF
>.|.|TRBJ1-5|TRBV19
TGTGCCAGCCCCGGGACAAGAGGGAGCAATCAGCCCCAGCATTTT
CASPGTRGSNQPQHF
>TRBD1|.|TRBJ2-3|TRBV30
TGTGCCTGCATATCCCGGGACAGGGGTTGGGATACGCAGTATTTT
CACISRDRGWDTQYF
>TRBD1|.|TRBJ1-2|TRBV4-3
TGCGCCAGCAGCCAAGATGTCGGCCAGGGGGCGTCTGGCTACACCTTC
CASSQDVGQGASGYTF
>.|.|TRBJ1-1|TRBV11-3
TGTGCCAGCAGCCCCTCTGGGGCAGGGTCCAGCACTGAAGCTTTCTTT
CASSPSGAGSSTEAFF